Sequencing of this TCR beta chain was carried out in a study of OX40 agonist ivuxolimab in advanced cancers. Study background: Patients undergoing dose escalation presented with hepatocellular carcinoma, melanoma, renal cell or head and neck cancer. Age averaged roughly 60 years (range roughly 23 to 79), and more than 80% were male. Approximately 40% of patients had received prior checkpoint inhibitor therapy.

Study results and limitations: In the 0.1-3.0 mg/kg groups, partial responders showed among the lowest expansion.

Profiling relied on immunoSEQ multiplex PCR, and the TCRdb table lists in-frame clones only, not all of them. The profile shows about 71,000 clones, 84% of them singletons. Notes on this clone: Its target is not known.

Germline V lookup: CDR1 MDHEN, CDR2 SYDVKM. The CDR3 is 17 residues long. Trimming cost V 5 bases and J 1 base; bases outside gene matches: 8. This receptor was taken from an adult with an advanced solid tumor such as melanoma, head and neck, liver or kidney cancer. Sequencing used CD4+ or CD8+ T cells sorted from blood, obtained in a trial of the OX40 agonist ivuxolimab. The rearrangement uses TRBV28 and TRBJ1-3; TRBD1 matches at 10 bases. This CDR3 reads CASSPGQGTRSGNTIYF. The CDR3 bases are TGTGCCAGCAGTCCGGGACAGGGGACTCGGTCTGGAAACACCATATATTTT. Full variable domain (rest looked up from reference TRBV28 and TRBJ1-3): DVKVTQSSRYLVKRTGEKVFLECVQDMDHENMFWYRQDPGLGLRLIYFSYDVKMKEKGDIPEGYSVSREKKERFSLILESASTNQTSMYLCASSPGQGTRSGNTIYFGEGSWLTVV.